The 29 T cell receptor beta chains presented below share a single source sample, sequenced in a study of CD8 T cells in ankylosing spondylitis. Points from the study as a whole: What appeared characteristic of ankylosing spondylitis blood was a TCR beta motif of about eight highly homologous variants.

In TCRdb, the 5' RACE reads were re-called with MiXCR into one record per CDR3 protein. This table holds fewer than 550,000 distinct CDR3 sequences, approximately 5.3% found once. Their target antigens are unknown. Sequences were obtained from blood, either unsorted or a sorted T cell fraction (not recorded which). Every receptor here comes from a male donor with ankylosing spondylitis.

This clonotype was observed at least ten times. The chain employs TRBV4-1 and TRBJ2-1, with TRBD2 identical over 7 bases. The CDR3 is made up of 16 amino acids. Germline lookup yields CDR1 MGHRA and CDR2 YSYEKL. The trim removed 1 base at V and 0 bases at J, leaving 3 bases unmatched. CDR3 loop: CASSQVGGSSYNEQFF. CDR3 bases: TGCGCCAGCAGCCAAGTCGGCGGGAGCTCCTACAATGAGCAGTTCTTC.

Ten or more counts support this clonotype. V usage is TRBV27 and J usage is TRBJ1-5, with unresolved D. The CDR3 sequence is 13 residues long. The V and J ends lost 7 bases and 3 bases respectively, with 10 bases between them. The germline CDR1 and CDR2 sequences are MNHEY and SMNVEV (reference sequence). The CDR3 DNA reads TGTGCCAGCAAGGGAGGTTACAATCAGCCCCAGCATTTT. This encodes CASKGGYNQPQHF.

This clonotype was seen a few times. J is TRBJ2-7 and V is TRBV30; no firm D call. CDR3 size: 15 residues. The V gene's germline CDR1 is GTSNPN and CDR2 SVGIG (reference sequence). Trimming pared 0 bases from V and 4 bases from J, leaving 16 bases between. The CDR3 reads CAWSVRNSDRYEQYF. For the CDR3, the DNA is TGTGCCTGGAGTGTAAGAAACAGTGATAGGTACGAGCAGTACTTC.

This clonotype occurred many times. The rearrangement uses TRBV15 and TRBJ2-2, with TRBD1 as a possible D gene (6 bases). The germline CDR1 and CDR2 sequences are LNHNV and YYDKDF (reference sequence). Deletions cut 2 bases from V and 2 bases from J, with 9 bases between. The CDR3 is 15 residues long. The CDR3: CATSRKGGNTGELFF. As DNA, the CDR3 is TGTGCCACCAGCAGAAAAGGGGGAAACACCGGGGAGCTGTTTTTT.

The CDR3 DNA reads TGTGCCAGCAGTTACCTGGGACAGGGGGTCTACGAGCAGTACTTC. This translates into CASSYLGQGVYEQYF. The V call is TRBV6-2 or TRBV6-3, the J call TRBJ2-7; TRBD1 agrees at 11 bases. This CDR3 region has 15 residues. Germline V gene data show CDR1 as MNHEY and CDR2 as SVGEGT. The junction had 3 bases not matched to a gene; V was cut back by 2 bases and J by 3 bases.

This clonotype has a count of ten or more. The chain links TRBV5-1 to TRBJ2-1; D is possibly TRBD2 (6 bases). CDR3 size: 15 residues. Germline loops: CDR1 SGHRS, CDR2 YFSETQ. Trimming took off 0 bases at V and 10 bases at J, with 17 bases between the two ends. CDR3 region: CASSLGAIADGEQFF. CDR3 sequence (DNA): TGCGCCAGCAGCTTGGGGGCCATAGCGGACGGGGAGCAGTTCTTC. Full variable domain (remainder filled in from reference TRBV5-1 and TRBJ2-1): KAGVTQTPRYLIKTRGQQVTLSCSPISGHRSVSWYQQTPGQGLQFLFEYFSETQRNKGNFPGRFSGRQFSNSRSEMNVSTLELGDSALYLCASSLGAIADGEQFFGPGTRLTVL.

The CDR3 DNA is TGCAGTGCTAAGCGCTCTGGGGCCAACGTCCTGACTTTC. Its protein is CSAKRSGANVLTF. The rearrangement uses TRBV20-1 and TRBJ2-6; D gene ambiguous. The CDR3 has 13 residues. The V gene lost 4 bases and the J gene lost 0 bases, with 4 bases spanning the gap. Germline-derived CDR1 and CDR2 are DFQATT and SNEGSKA (reference sequence).

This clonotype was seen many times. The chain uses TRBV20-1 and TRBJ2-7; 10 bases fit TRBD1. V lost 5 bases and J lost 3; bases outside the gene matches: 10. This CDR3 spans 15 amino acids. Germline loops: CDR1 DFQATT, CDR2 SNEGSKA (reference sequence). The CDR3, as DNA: TGCAGTGCTGCGCGACAGGGGGCTGTCCTCTACGAGCAGTACTTC. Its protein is CSAARQGAVLYEQYF.

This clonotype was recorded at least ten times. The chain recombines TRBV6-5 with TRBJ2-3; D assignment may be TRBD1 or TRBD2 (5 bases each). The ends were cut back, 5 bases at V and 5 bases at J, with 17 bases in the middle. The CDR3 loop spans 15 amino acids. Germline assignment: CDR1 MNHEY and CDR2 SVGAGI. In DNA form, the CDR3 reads TGTGCCAGCAGTCTACAGTGGGATGGGGGAGATACGCAGTATTTT. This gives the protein CASSLQWDGGDTQYF.

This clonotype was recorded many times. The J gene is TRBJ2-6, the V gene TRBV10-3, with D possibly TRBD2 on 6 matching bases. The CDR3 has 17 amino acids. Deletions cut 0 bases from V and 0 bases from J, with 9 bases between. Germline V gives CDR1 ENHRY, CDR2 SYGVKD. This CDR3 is CAISESWRASGANVLTF. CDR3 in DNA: TGTGCCATCAGTGAGTCTTGGAGGGCCTCTGGGGCCAACGTCCTGACTTTC.

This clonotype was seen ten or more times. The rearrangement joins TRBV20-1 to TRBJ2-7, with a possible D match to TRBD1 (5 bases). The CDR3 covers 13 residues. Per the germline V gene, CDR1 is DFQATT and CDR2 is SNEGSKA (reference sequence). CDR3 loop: CSIPATVSYEQYF. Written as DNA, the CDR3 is TGCAGCATTCCAGCGACAGTAAGCTACGAGCAGTACTTC.

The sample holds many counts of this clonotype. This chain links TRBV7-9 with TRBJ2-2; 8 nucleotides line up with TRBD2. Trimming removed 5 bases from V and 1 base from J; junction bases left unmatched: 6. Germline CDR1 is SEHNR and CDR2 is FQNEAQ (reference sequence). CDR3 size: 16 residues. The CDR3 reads CASSQLAVKNTGELFF. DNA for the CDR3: TGTGCCAGCAGCCAACTAGCGGTGAAGAACACCGGGGAGCTGTTTTTT.

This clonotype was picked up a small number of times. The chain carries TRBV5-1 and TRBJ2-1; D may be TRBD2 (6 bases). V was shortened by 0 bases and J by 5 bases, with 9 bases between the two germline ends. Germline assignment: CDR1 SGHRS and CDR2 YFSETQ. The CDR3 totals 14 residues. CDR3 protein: CASSLVAGNNEQFF. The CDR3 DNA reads TGCGCCAGCAGCTTGGTTGCGGGAAACAATGAGCAGTTCTTC.

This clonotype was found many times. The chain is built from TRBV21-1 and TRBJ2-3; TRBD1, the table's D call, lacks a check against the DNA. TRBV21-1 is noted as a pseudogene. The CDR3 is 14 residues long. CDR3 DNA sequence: TGTGCCAGCCCCCTCAGGCAGTTCACAGATACGCAGTATTTT. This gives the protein CASPLRQFTDTQYF.

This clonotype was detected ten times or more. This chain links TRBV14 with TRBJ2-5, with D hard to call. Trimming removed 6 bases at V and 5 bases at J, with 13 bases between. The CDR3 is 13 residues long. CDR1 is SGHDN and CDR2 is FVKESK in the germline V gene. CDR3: CASRTNQRETQYF. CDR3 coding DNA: TGTGCCAGCAGAACAAATCAGAGGGAGACCCAGTACTTC. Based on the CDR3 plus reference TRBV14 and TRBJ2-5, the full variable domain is EAGVTQFPSHSVIEKGQTVTLRCDPISGHDNLYWYRRVMGKEIKFLLHFVKESKQDESGMPNNRFLAERTGGTYSTLKVQPAELEDSGVYFCASRTNQRETQYFGPGTRLLVL.

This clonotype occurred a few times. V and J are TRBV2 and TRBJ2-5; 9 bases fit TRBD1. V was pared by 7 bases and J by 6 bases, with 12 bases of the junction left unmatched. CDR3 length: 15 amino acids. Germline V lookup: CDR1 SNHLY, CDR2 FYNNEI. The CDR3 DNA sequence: TGTGCCAGCACCCGGTCGGGGACAGGGCCGAAGACCCAGTACTTC. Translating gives CASTRSGTGPKTQYF. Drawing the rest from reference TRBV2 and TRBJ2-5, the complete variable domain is EPEVTQTPSHQVTQMGQEVILRCVPISNHLYFYWYRQILGQKVEFLVSFYNNEISEKSEIFDDQFSVERPDGSNFTLKIRSTKLEDSAMYFCASTRSGTGPKTQYFGPGTRLLVL.

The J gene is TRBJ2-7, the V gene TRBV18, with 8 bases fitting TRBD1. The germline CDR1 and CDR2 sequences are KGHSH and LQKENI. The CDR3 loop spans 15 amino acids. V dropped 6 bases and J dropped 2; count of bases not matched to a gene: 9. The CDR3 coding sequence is TGTGCCAGCTCCCCCGGACAGGGACAGACCTACGAGCAGTACTTC. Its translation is CASSPGQGQTYEQYF.

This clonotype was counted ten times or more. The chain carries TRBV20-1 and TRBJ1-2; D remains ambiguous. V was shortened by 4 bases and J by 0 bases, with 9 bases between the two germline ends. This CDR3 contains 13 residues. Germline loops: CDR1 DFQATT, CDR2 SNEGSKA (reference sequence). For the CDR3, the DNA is TGCAGTGCTATGCACGGAGCTAACTATGGCTACACCTTC. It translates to CSAMHGANYGYTF.

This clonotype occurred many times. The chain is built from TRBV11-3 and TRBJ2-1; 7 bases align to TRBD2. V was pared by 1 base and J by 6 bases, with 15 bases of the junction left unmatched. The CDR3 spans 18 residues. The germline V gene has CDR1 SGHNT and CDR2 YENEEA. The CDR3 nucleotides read TGTGCCAGCAGCTTAGGGGCCCTCAGAGGCGGGGGTTTCAATGAGCAGTTCTTC. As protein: CASSLGALRGGGFNEQFF.

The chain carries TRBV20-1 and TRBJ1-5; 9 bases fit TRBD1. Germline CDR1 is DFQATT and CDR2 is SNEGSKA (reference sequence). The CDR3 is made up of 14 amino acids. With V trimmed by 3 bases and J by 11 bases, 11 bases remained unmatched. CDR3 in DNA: TGCAGTGCTAGGGGACAGGGAGGGGTCCGGACCCAGCATTTT. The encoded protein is CSARGQGGVRTQHF.

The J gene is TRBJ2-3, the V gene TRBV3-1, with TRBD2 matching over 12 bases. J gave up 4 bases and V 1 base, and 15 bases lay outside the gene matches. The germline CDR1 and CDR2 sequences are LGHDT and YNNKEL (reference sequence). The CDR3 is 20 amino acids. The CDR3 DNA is TGTGCCAGCAGCCAAGGTGGGCGACTAGCGGGAGTCGCGGGCGCAGATACGCAGTATTTT. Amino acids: CASSQGGRLAGVAGADTQYF.

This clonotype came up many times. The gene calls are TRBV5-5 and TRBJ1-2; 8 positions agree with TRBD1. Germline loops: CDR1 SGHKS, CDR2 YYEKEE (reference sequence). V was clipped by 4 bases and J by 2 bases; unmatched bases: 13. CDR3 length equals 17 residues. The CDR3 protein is CASSATDRVWDNYGYTF. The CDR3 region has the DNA TGTGCCAGCAGCGCGACGGACAGGGTCTGGGACAACTATGGCTACACCTTC. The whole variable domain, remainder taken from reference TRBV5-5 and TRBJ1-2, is DAGVTQSPTHLIKTRGQQVTLRCSPISGHKSVSWYQQVLGQGPQFIFQYYEKEERGRGNFPDRFSARQFPNYSSELNVNALLLGDSALYLCASSATDRVWDNYGYTFGSGTRLTVV.

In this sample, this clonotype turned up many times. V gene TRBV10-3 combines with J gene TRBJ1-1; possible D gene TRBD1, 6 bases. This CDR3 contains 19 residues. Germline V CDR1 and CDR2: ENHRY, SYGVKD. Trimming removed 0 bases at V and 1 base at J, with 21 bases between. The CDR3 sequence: CAISESIYTGSLENTEAFF. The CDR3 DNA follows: TGTGCCATCAGTGAGTCGATATATACAGGGTCACTCGAGAACACTGAAGCTTTCTTT.

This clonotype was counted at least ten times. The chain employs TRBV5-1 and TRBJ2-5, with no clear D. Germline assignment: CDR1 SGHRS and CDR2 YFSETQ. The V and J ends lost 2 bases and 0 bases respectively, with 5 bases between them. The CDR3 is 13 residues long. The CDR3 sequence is CASSFDNQETQYF. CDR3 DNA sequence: TGCGCCAGCAGCTTCGACAACCAAGAGACCCAGTACTTC.

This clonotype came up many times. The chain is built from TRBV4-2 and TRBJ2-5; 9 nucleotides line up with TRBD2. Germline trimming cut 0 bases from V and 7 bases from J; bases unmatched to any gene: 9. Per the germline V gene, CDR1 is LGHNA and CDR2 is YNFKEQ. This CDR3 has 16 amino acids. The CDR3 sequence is CASSQDAAGGSATQYF. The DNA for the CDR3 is TGTGCCAGCAGCCAAGACGCAGCGGGGGGCTCCGCGACCCAGTACTTC.

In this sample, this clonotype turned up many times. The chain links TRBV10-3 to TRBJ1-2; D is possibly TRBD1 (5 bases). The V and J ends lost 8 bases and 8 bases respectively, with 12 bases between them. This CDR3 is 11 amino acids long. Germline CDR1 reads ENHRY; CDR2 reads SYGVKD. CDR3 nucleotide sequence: TGTGCCATCTTTAAGGGGAACGGCTACACCTTC. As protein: CAIFKGNGYTF.

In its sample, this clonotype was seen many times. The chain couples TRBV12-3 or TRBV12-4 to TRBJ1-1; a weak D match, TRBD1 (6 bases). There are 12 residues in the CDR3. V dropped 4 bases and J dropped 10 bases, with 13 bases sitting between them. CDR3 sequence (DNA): TGTGCCAGCAGTTCTACAGGGAGTCCAGCTTTCTTT. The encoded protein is CASSSTGSPAFF.

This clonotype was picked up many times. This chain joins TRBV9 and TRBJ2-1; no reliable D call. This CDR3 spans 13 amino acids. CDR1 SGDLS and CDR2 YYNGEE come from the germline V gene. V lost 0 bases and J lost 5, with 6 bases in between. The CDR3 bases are TGTGCCAGCAGCGTAGTGGGGAACAATGAGCAGTTCTTC. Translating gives CASSVVGNNEQFF.

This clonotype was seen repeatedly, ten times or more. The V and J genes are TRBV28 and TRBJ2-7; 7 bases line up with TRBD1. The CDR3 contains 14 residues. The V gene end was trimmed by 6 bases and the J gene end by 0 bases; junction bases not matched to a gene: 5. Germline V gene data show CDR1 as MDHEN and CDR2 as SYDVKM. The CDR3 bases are TGTGCCAGCAGCCGACAGGGTTCCTCCTACGAGCAGTACTTC. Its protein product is CASSRQGSSYEQYF. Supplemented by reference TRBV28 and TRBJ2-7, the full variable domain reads DVKVTQSSRYLVKRTGEKVFLECVQDMDHENMFWYRQDPGLGLRLIYFSYDVKMKEKGDIPEGYSVSREKKERFSLILESASTNQTSMYLCASSRQGSSYEQYFGPGTRLTVT.